A selection of T cell receptor beta chains follows, all from one sample in a study of shared clonotypes between healthy human individuals. Clones were sequenced by immunoSEQ multiplex PCR, and TCRdb holds only the in-frame ones, with some missing. The table has roughly 500,000 clones, 90% to 96% seen once. The sequenced sample was naive CD4+ T cells sorted from blood. These TCRs come from a woman in her 30s in good health. Each CDR3 is given with its conserved first and last residue. The order of the fields is V gene, clone size, D gene, J gene, CDR3 protein, CDR3 DNA. The D gene is left open where the match is weak. Clone sizes are given selectively: once, few, many, or a class where the clone is expanded.

>TRBV25-1|NA|NA|TRBJ2-1
CASSESIQTWNEQFF
TGTGCCAGCAGTGAATCGATCCAGACCTGGAATGAGCAGTTCTTC
>TRBV5-4|NA|NA|TRBJ1-3
CASSSGGFGNTIYF
TGTGCCAGCAGCTCTGGGGGATTTGGAAACACCATATATTTT
>TRBV5-1|NA|NA|TRBJ2-2
CASSFKVYANTGELFF
TGCGCCAGCAGCTTTAAAGTTTACGCGAACACCGGGGAGCTGTTTTTT
>TRBV28|NA|NA|TRBJ1-2
CASTSSPWGGYTF
TGTGCCAGCACCTCTTCTCCCTGGGGTGGCTACACCTTC
>TRBV25-1|NA|TRBD1|TRBJ2-7
CASSETTGQSKYYEQYF
TGTGCCAGCAGTGAGACCACGGGACAGTCAAAATACTACGAGCAGTACTTC
>TRBV18|NA|NA|TRBJ1-6
CASSPPDRKNSPLHF
TGTGCCAGCTCACCCCCGGACAGAAAGAATTCACCCCTCCACTTT
>TRBV19|NA|TRBD1|TRBJ1-2
CASSIQGAFGYTF
TGTGCCAGTAGTATTCAGGGGGCTTTTGGCTACACCTTC
>TRBV5-5|NA|NA|TRBJ1-2
CASSNKDRNHGYTF
TGTGCCAGCAGCAATAAAGACAGGAACCATGGCTACACCTTC
>TRBV10-1|once|NA|TRBJ2-7
CASSESGGAYEQYF
TGCGCCAGCAGTGAGTCTGGGGGAGCCTACGAGCAGTACTTC
>TRBV6-5|NA|TRBD1|TRBJ1-3
CASRPDRGEGNTIYF
TGTGCCAGCAGGCCCGACAGGGGGGAAGGAAACACCATATATTTT
>TRBV5-1|NA|TRBD1|TRBJ2-7
CASSLEGTDFEQYF
TGCGCCAGCAGCTTGGAAGGGACAGACTTCGAGCAGTACTTC
>TRBV6-4|NA|NA|TRBJ2-3
CASSVSPGPVSTDTQYF
TGTGCCAGCAGTGTTTCACCCGGGCCCGTCAGCACAGATACGCAGTATTTT
>TRBV29-1|NA|NA|TRBJ2-3
CSAGDGTDTQYF
TGCAGCGCAGGGGACGGCACAGATACGCAGTATTTT
>TRBV6-5|NA|NA|TRBJ2-7
CASSYQADSYEQYF
TGTGCCAGCAGTTACCAGGCGGACTCCTACGAGCAGTACTTC
>TRBV28|NA|NA|TRBJ2-7
CASSLQDYEQYF
TGTGCCAGCAGTTTACAGGATTACGAGCAGTACTTC
>TRBV28|once|NA|TRBJ1-1
CAGFYSEAFF
TGTGCCGGATTCTATTCTGAAGCTTTCTTT
>TRBV19|NA|NA|TRBJ2-5
CASSMGSSSEQYF
TGTGCCAGTAGTATGGGGAGTTCTAGTGAGCAGTACTTC
>TRBV5-4|NA|NA|TRBJ1-2
CASSLREEGGYTF
TGTGCCAGCAGCCTCAGGGAGGAGGGCGGCTACACCTTC
>TRBV19|once|NA|TRBJ1-4
CASSPSRTGATNEKLFF
TGTGCCAGTAGTCCCTCCCGGACGGGAGCAACTAATGAAAAACTGTTTTTT
>TRBV28|NA|NA|TRBJ1-2
CASSFVQKNGYTF
TGTGCCAGCAGTTTTGTCCAAAAAAATGGCTACACCTTC
>TRBV5-1|NA|NA|TRBJ1-4
CASSLASGGPKGEKLFF
TGCGCCAGCAGCTTGGCGTCAGGAGGACCAAAGGGTGAAAAACTGTTTTTT
>TRBV27|NA|TRBD2|TRBJ2-7
CASNSLAAGETYEQYF
TGTGCCAGCAACTCCCTCGCGGCGGGAGAGACCTACGAGCAGTACTTC
>TRBV14|NA|NA|TRBJ2-3
CASSPTRYTDTQYF
TGTGCCAGCAGCCCGACTAGGTACACAGATACGCAGTATTTT
>TRBV4-1|few|NA|TRBJ2-7
CASSQVSNGYEQYF
TGCGCCAGCAGCCAAGTCTCGAACGGCTACGAGCAGTACTTC
>TRBV18|NA|NA|TRBJ2-4
CASSPPNLAKNIQYF
TGTGCCAGCTCACCACCGAATCTAGCCAAAAACATTCAGTACTTC
>TRBV5-1|NA|NA|TRBJ2-7
CASSLEGLAYEQYF
TGCGCCAGCAGCTTAGAAGGGCTAGCCTACGAGCAGTACTTC
>TRBV5-1|NA|TRBD2|TRBJ2-7
CASSTGVLAGANMEQYF
TGCGCCAGCAGCACGGGGGTGCTAGCGGGGGCAAACATGGAGCAGTACTTC
>TRBV10-2|NA|TRBD1|TRBJ1-5
CASSGGTVNQPQHF
TGCGCCAGCAGTGGAGGGACAGTCAATCAGCCCCAGCATTTT
>TRBV5-1|NA|NA|TRBJ2-6
CASSMGAAGANVLTF
TGCGCCAGCAGCATGGGTGCTGCTGGGGCCAACGTCCTGACTTTC
>TRBV29-1|NA|NA|TRBJ2-3
CSAVGPVENTDTQYF
TGCAGCGCCGTCGGTCCTGTTGAAAACACAGATACGCAGTATTTT
>TRBV6-5|once|NA|TRBJ2-6
CASSQQRSGANVLTF
TGTGCCAGCAGTCAGCAGCGCTCTGGGGCCAACGTCCTGACTTTC
>TRBV27|NA|NA|TRBJ1-1
CASRGGPTAKNTEAFF
TGTGCCAGCAGGGGCGGGCCGACAGCCAAGAACACTGAAGCTTTCTTT
>TRBV4-1|NA|NA|TRBJ2-3
CASSQGVQVAVRNTQYF
TGCGCCAGCAGCCAAGGAGTACAGGTAGCGGTGCGTAATACGCAGTATTTT
>TRBV19|NA|NA|TRBJ1-2
CASSIGQEFGYTF
TGTGCCAGTAGTATAGGACAGGAGTTTGGCTACACCTTC
>TRBV21-1|NA|NA|TRBJ2-7
CASSKTGQGETSGIFHYEQYF
TGTGCCAGCAGCAAAACAGGACAGGGGGAAACTAGCGGGATTTTCCACTACGAGCAGTACTTC
>TRBV28|NA|NA|TRBJ1-3
CASGRTAFSGNTIYF
TGTGCCAGCGGGCGGACTGCCTTTTCTGGAAACACCATATATTTT
>TRBV28|once|NA|TRBJ2-7
CASRHPNDYYEQYF
TGTGCCAGCAGACACCCTAACGACTACTACGAGCAGTACTTC
>TRBV6-5|NA|NA|TRBJ2-3
CASSYLASTDTQYF
TGTGCCAGCAGTTACCTAGCAAGCACAGATACGCAGTATTTT
>TRBV27|NA|NA|TRBJ1-1
CASSLDRAKTEAFF
TGTGCCAGCAGTTTGGATAGGGCGAAGACTGAAGCTTTCTTT
>TRBV5-1|once|TRBD2|TRBJ2-7
CASSLGAGGPYEQYF
TGCGCCAGCAGTTTGGGAGCGGGAGGGCCCTACGAGCAGTACTTC
>TRBV19|NA|NA|TRBJ2-1
CASRSRGDNEQFF
TGTGCCAGTAGGTCTAGGGGGGACAATGAGCAGTTCTTC
>TRBV28|NA|NA|TRBJ2-1
CASSFLRGSYYYEQFF
TGTGCCAGCAGCTTCCTTCGGGGCTCCTACTACTATGAGCAGTTCTTC
>TRBV7-8|NA|NA|TRBJ1-5
CASSLVDQPQHF
TGTGCCAGCAGCTTAGTCGATCAGCCCCAGCATTTT
>TRBV6-1|NA|TRBD1|TRBJ1-5
CASSEGGRGMSGNQPQHF
TGTGCCAGCAGTGAGGGGGGCAGGGGGATGTCGGGCAATCAGCCCCAGCATTTT
>TRBV28|NA|TRBD2|TRBJ2-7
CASGSSGRGSYEQYF
TGTGCCAGCGGATCTAGCGGACGAGGTTCCTACGAGCAGTACTTC
>TRBV11-2|once|TRBD1|TRBJ1-2
CASSVTGTGAIGYTF
TGTGCCAGCAGCGTAACCGGGACAGGGGCGATAGGCTACACCTTC
>TRBV6-4|NA|TRBD2|TRBJ2-1
CASSEGGLANNNEQFF
TGTGCCAGCAGTGAAGGAGGACTAGCGAACAACAATGAGCAGTTCTTC
>TRBV4-2|few|TRBD2|TRBJ2-5
CASSHGLAGEETQYF
TGTGCCAGCAGCCATGGACTAGCGGGAGAAGAGACCCAGTACTTC
>TRBV18|NA|TRBD1|TRBJ1-1
CASSPQQGAPRTNTEAFF
TGTGCCAGCTCACCACAACAGGGGGCACCCCGCACGAACACTGAAGCTTTCTTT
>TRBV10-3|NA|TRBD1|TRBJ1-2
CAISGSDRLNYGYTF
TGTGCCATCAGTGGTTCGGACAGGCTAAACTATGGCTACACCTTC